The clone carrying this T cell receptor beta chain was observed a few times. What it binds is unknown. Sequencing was designed to attain a depth spanning 1 in 200,000 to 1 in 1 million T cells. Assay: immunoSEQ multiplex PCR; the TCRdb copy retains only in-frame clones and omits some. The sample yields 130,000 or so clones, 84% seen once. This entry belongs to a study of cytotoxic CD8 clonotypes in ibrutinib-treated CLL. Study as a whole: Mean yields were around 260,000 productive templates and over 85,000 productive rearrangements per sample.

Study-wide results and caveats: Exceeding age-matched healthy donors, baseline clonality also tracked the counts of circulating CD8+ T cells.

CDR3 length: 16 amino acids. Unmatched junction bases numbered 9, after V lost 2 bases and J lost 3 bases. The germline V gene encodes CDR1 MNHEY and CDR2 SVGAGI. The origin of this receptor is a human donor with chronic lymphocytic leukemia. This sample comprised PBMCs, obtained after 24 months of ibrutinib treatment. The chain links TRBV6-5 to TRBJ1-1, with TRBD1 identical over 7 bases. CDR3 amino acids: CASSYGQGDMDTEAFF. The CDR3 nucleotides read TGTGCCAGCAGTTACGGGCAGGGGGATATGGACACTGAAGCTTTCTTT.